These 19 T cell receptor beta chains were sequenced from one sample in a study of T cells in narcolepsy. Clones were read by immunoSEQ multiplex PCR, and TCRdb kept only the in-frame ones, dropping some. The sample yields 20,000 to 25,000 clones, 85% seen once. Specimen: CD45RA- memory CD4+ T cells from PBMCs. The source of these receptors is a human donor with narcolepsy.

The chain recombines TRBV6-1 with TRBJ2-1, with TRBD2 matching 7 bases. V was pared by 5 bases and J by 7 bases, with 17 bases of the junction left unmatched. There are 17 residues in the CDR3. Germline V lookup: CDR1 MNHNS, CDR2 SASEGT. CDR3 bases: TGTGCCAGCAGTCAAGACTGGGACTACTCCCAATCTAATGAGCAGTTCTTC. Translated: CASSQDWDYSQSNEQFF.

The chain combines TRBV19 with TRBJ2-1; TRBD2 matches at 7 bases. The CDR3 runs 16 residues. V lost 2 bases and J lost 5; bases outside the gene matches: 9. Germline-derived CDR1 and CDR2 are LNHDA and SQIVND (reference sequence). CDR3 nucleotide sequence: TGTGCCAGTAGTATAAGTTCTAGCGGCCTGGACAATGAGCAGTTCTTC. Protein sequence: CASSISSSGLDNEQFF.

The chain recombines TRBV29-1 with TRBJ2-5, with 8 bases that match TRBD2. V trimming: 7 bases; J trimming: 5 bases; junction bases outside the gene matches: 9. The CDR3 consists of 13 residues. CDR1 is SQVTM, CDR2 ANQGSEA, per germline. The CDR3 reads CSGRTSPRETQYF. The CDR3, as DNA: TGCAGCGGCCGGACTAGCCCGCGCGAGACCCAGTACTTC.

The CDR3 loop reads CASSFRDRGPNTEAFF. The CDR3 DNA follows: TGTGCCAGCAGTTTCCGGGACAGGGGGCCTAACACTGAAGCTTTCTTT. The chain uses TRBV27 and TRBJ1-1; 12 nucleotides line up with TRBD1. In germline, CDR1 is MNHEY, CDR2 SMNVEV (reference sequence). V lost 3 bases to trimming and J lost 2 bases; unmatched junction nucleotides: 4. The CDR3 has 16 residues.

The chain is built from TRBV11-1 and TRBJ2-7; TRBD1 might be the D (6 bases). Germline CDR1 SGHAT, CDR2 FQDESV (reference sequence). The CDR3 is made up of 12 amino acids. V shed 5 bases and J shed 9 bases, with 14 bases lying between them. The CDR3 region is CASSQDRNAQYF. In DNA, the CDR3 is TGTGCCAGCAGCCAAGACAGGAATGCGCAGTACTTC. The whole variable domain, remainder taken from reference TRBV11-1 and TRBJ2-7, is EAEVAQSPRYKITEKSQAVAFWCDPISGHATLYWYRQILGQGPELLVQFQDESVVDDSQLPKDRFSAERLKGVDSTLKIQPAELGDSAMYLCASSQDRNAQYFGPGTRLTVT.

The J gene is TRBJ2-5, the V gene TRBV30; TRBD2 might be the D (5 bases). Trimming stripped 0 bases from V and 4 bases from J, with 12 bases between. CDR1 GTSNPN and CDR2 SVGIG come from the germline V gene (reference sequence). The CDR3 runs 14 residues. DNA of the CDR3: TGTGCCTGGAGTGTACAGAAGGCGGGAGAGACCCAGTACTTC. This sequence encodes CAWSVQKAGETQYF.

This chain joins TRBV11-2 and TRBJ2-5, with 8 bases that match TRBD2. Trimming at V came to 5 bases and at J to 5 bases, leaving 7 bases not matched to a gene. Germline V gene data show CDR1 as SGHAT and CDR2 as FQNNGV. CDR3 length: 14 amino acids. The CDR3 DNA reads as TGTGCCAGCAGCCCGAACTCGGGAGGGGAGACCCAGTACTTC. It yields the protein CASSPNSGGETQYF.

The chain joins TRBV6-5 to TRBJ1-2; the D is unclear. With 7 bases removed from V and 0 bases from J, the gap between germline ends came to 15 bases. The CDR3 has 15 amino acids. The germline gives CDR1 MNHEY, CDR2 SVGAGI. CDR3 DNA sequence: TGTGCCAGCACGACACAGACGAAAGCTAACTATGGCTACACCTTC. It specifies CASTTQTKANYGYTF.

The V gene is TRBV11-2, the J gene TRBJ2-1, with TRBD2 as a possible D gene (5 bases). The V gene lost 5 bases and the J gene lost 5 bases, with 19 bases spanning the gap. Germline CDR1 is SGHAT and CDR2 is FQNNGV. CDR3 length: 16 amino acids. The CDR3 here is CASSRIRSLAHNEQFF. CDR3 bases: TGTGCCAGCAGCCGCATACGGAGCCTAGCTCACAATGAGCAGTTCTTC.

J is TRBJ2-7 and V is TRBV11-2; a weak D match, TRBD1 (5 bases). V was shortened by 4 bases and J by 4 bases, with 8 bases between the two germline ends. The CDR3 extends over 12 amino acids. The V gene's germline CDR1 is SGHAT and CDR2 FQNNGV. The CDR3 bases are TGTGCCAGCAGCTACAACAGGTACGAGCAGTACTTC. Translation gives CASSYNRYEQYF. The complete variable domain, with remaining parts taken from reference TRBV11-2 and TRBJ2-7, reads EAGVAQSPRYKIIEKRQSVAFWCNPISGHATLYWYQQILGQGPKLLIQFQNNGVVDDSQLPKDRFSAERLKGVDSTLKIQPAKLEDSAVYLCASSYNRYEQYFGPGTRLTVT.

V gene TRBV10-2 combines with J gene TRBJ1-5; 8 positions agree with TRBD1. This CDR3 is built from 14 residues. From germline, CDR1 is WSHSY and CDR2 SAAADI. V lost 6 bases, J lost 6 bases, and 7 bases stayed unmatched. As DNA, the CDR3 is TGCGCCAGCAGCAGGGGGCTTACGAGTCAGCCCCAGCATTTT. Amino acids: CASSRGLTSQPQHF.

The chain combines TRBV30 with TRBJ1-6; a weak D match, TRBD1 (5 bases). Trimming removed 1 base at V and 5 bases at J, with 6 bases between. The germline CDR1 and CDR2 sequences are GTSNPN and SVGIG (reference sequence). CDR3 size: 13 residues. Here the CDR3 DNA reads TGTGCCTGGAGTGAACAGGATAATTCACCCCTCCACTTT. Protein product: CAWSEQDNSPLHF.

This clone has more than one count but fewer than ten. J is TRBJ2-5 and V is TRBV4-2, with 12 bases matching TRBD2. Per germline, CDR1 LGHNA and CDR2 YNFKEQ. The CDR3 covers 16 residues. V trimming: 4 bases; J trimming: 4 bases; junction bases outside the gene matches: 7. Here the CDR3 DNA reads TGTGCCAGCAGCCGCATACCTAGCGGGAGGGGAGAGACCCAGTACTTC. This codes for CASSRIPSGRGETQYF.

The CDR3 bases are TGTGCCAGCAGTTATGGCAGGGAAGAGACCCAGTACTTC. Protein sequence: CASSYGREETQYF. V gene TRBV6-1 combines with J gene TRBJ2-5, with D tentatively TRBD1 (5 bases). CDR3 size: 13 residues. The V gene lost 5 bases and the J gene lost 3 bases, with 10 bases spanning the gap. Germline V gene data show CDR1 as MNHNS and CDR2 as SASEGT.

The rearrangement links TRBV4-1 to TRBJ1-6, with a weak D call TRBD1 (6 bases). Germline CDR1 and CDR2: MGHRA and YSYEKL. The CDR3 has 15 residues. Trimming took off 2 bases at V and 6 bases at J, with 11 bases between the two ends. This CDR3 is CASSQFLQGNSPLHF. In DNA form, the CDR3 reads TGCGCCAGCAGCCAATTCCTACAGGGTAATTCACCCCTCCACTTT.

A single count supports this clone. The rearrangement links TRBV2 to TRBJ2-1; 11 bases line up with TRBD2. Germline trimming cut 6 bases from V and 5 bases from J; bases unmatched to any gene: 6. This CDR3 is built from 15 residues. Germline CDR1 and CDR2: SNHLY and FYNNEI. The DNA for the CDR3 is TGTGCCAGCAGGCTGGGACTAGCGGCCGACAATGAGCAGTTCTTC. Translation: CASRLGLAADNEQFF.

The rearrangement joins TRBV5-1 to TRBJ1-5; 7 bases fit TRBD1. From germline, CDR1 is SGHRS and CDR2 YFSETQ. The CDR3 spans 14 residues. The trim removed 2 bases at V and 2 bases at J, leaving 1 base unmatched. The CDR3 sequence: CASSLTGGNQPQHF. In DNA form, the CDR3 reads TGCGCCAGCAGCTTAACAGGGGGCAATCAGCCCCAGCATTTT.

V usage is TRBV6-1 and J usage is TRBJ2-7, with a tentative D call TRBD2 (6 bases). The CDR3 loop spans 14 amino acids. V was clipped by 8 bases and J by 2 bases, with 16 bases between them. The V gene's germline CDR1 is MNHNS and CDR2 SASEGT. Here the CDR3 reads CASVGSGNTYEQYF. Written as DNA, the CDR3 is TGTGCCAGCGTGGGTAGCGGAAATACCTACGAGCAGTACTTC.

The chain joins TRBV6-5 to TRBJ1-4; D uncertain. Trimming took off 0 bases at V and 5 bases at J, with 13 bases between the two ends. This CDR3 is 16 amino acids long. Germline values: CDR1 MNHEY, CDR2 SVGAGI. This chain's CDR3 is CASSYSGGQSNEKLFF. Written as DNA, the CDR3 is TGTGCCAGCAGTTACTCTGGTGGGCAGAGCAATGAAAAACTGTTTTTT.